These 15 T cell receptor beta chains came from one sample sequenced in a study of blood T cell repertoires in COVID-19. TCRdb's copy holds only in-frame clones and misses some; the assay was immunoSEQ multiplex PCR. The data show tens of thousands of clones, 70% to 90% seen once. The specimen sequenced was peripheral blood. These receptors came from a man aged 70 or older with acute or convalescent COVID-19.

The chain carries TRBV5-1 and TRBJ2-3, with 7 bases that match TRBD2. The CDR3 has 16 residues. J was trimmed by 3 bases and V by 3 bases; bases with no gene match: 10. In germline, CDR1 is SGHRS, CDR2 YFSETQ. Here the CDR3 reads CASSSLTSVKTDTQYF. CDR3 DNA sequence: TGCGCCAGCAGCTCGTTAACTAGCGTAAAAACAGATACGCAGTATTTT.

The gene calls are TRBV11-2 and TRBJ1-6, with D hard to call. The CDR3 contains 13 residues. Germline-derived CDR1 and CDR2 are SGHAT and FQNNGV. Trimming shortened V by 5 bases and J by 8 bases, and 10 bases separated the two germline ends. CDR3 nucleotides: TGTGCCAGCAGCCGATTACAGCATTCACCCCTCCACTTT. Translating gives CASSRLQHSPLHF.

This clone has only one observation. The genes are TRBV7-3 and TRBJ2-3; TRBD2 matches 7 bases. The CDR3 is made up of 19 amino acids. The V gene end was trimmed by 2 bases and the J gene end by 6 bases; junction bases not matched to a gene: 20. The germline gives CDR1 SGHTA, CDR2 FQGTGA. The DNA of the CDR3 is TGTGCCAGCAGCTTAGGACTAGTAAAATCCTTGGGGAGAGCGGATACGCAGTATTTT. Its translation is CASSLGLVKSLGRADTQYF.

The chain recombines TRBV5-1 with TRBJ1-6; 9 nucleotides match TRBD1. The CDR3 consists of 19 residues. The J segment lost 6 bases and the V segment lost 0 bases, leaving 13 bases of the junction unmatched. Germline CDR1 SGHRS, CDR2 YFSETQ. The CDR3 is CASSLVPVGQGRGNSPLHF. CDR3 nucleotide sequence: TGCGCCAGCAGCTTGGTCCCGGTGGGACAGGGCCGGGGTAATTCACCCCTCCACTTT. The whole variable domain, filled in from reference TRBV5-1 and TRBJ1-6, reads KAGVTQTPRYLIKTRGQQVTLSCSPISGHRSVSWYQQTPGQGLQFLFEYFSETQRNKGNFPGRFSGRQFSNSRSEMNVSTLELGDSALYLCASSLVPVGQGRGNSPLHFGNGTRLTVT.

This chain uses TRBV18 with TRBJ2-7; 13 nucleotides agree with TRBD2. From germline, CDR1 is KGHSH and CDR2 LQKENI. Unmatched junction bases numbered 6, after V lost 8 bases and J lost 5 bases. This CDR3 contains 14 residues. The chain's CDR3 is CASRTGTSGNEQYF. For the CDR3, the DNA is TGTGCCAGCCGCACCGGGACTAGCGGGAACGAGCAGTACTTC.

J is TRBJ1-3 and V is TRBV29-1; D is unclear. V lost 2 bases and J lost 0, with 5 bases in between. From germline, CDR1 is SQVTM and CDR2 ANQGSEA. The CDR3 contains 13 residues. In DNA form, the CDR3 reads TGCAGCGTTGAAACATTCTCTGGAAACACCATATATTTT. Its protein is CSVETFSGNTIYF.

This clone has a handful of counts. The CDR3 sequence is CASSLPGGGTGELFF. The CDR3 region has the DNA TGTGCCAGCAGCTTACCAGGGGGCGGCACCGGGGAGCTGTTTTTT. V usage is TRBV11-2 and J usage is TRBJ2-2; TRBD1 agrees at 8 bases. CDR1 is SGHAT, CDR2 FQNNGV, per germline. Trimming removed 2 bases from V and 4 bases from J; junction bases left unmatched: 3. The CDR3 loop spans 15 amino acids.

This chain uses TRBV6-5 with TRBJ1-5, with 8 positions matching TRBD1. Germline assignment: CDR1 MNHEY and CDR2 SVGAGI. CDR3 size: 13 residues. V was pared by 6 bases and J by 7 bases, with 5 bases of the junction left unmatched. The CDR3 is CASRQGARQPQHF. CDR3 bases: TGTGCCAGCAGGCAGGGGGCAAGGCAGCCCCAGCATTTT.

The chain combines TRBV2 with TRBJ2-1; 8 bases are shared with TRBD2. The V segment lost 4 bases and the J segment 4 bases; nucleotides outside the gene matches: 6. Germline loops: CDR1 SNHLY, CDR2 FYNNEI. CDR3 size: 15 residues. The CDR3 DNA follows: TGTGCCAGCAGTGCTCCGGGACTAGGATACAATGAGCAGTTCTTC. This sequence encodes CASSAPGLGYNEQFF.

The chain links TRBV10-3 to TRBJ2-1; 9 bases agree with TRBD1. CDR3 length: 14 residues. Trimming removed 6 bases from V and 7 bases from J; junction bases left unmatched: 7. Germline V CDR1 and CDR2: ENHRY, SYGVKD. CDR3 nucleotide sequence: TGTGCCATCAGCGACGGGACAGGGCCGAATGAGCAGTTCTTC. Its translation is CAISDGTGPNEQFF.

V gene TRBV6-5 combines with J gene TRBJ2-3, with 10 bases identical to TRBD2. The CDR3 runs 15 residues. V was pared by 8 bases and J by 4 bases, with 9 bases of the junction left unmatched. Germline V gene data show CDR1 as MNHEY and CDR2 as SVGAGI. The CDR3 reads CASAAQAGGADTQYF. The CDR3 nucleotides read TGTGCCAGCGCGGCCCAAGCGGGAGGGGCAGATACGCAGTATTTT.

The chain employs TRBV4-1 and TRBJ2-5; no clear D. Trimming took 0 bases from V and 3 from J, leaving 8 bases between them. This CDR3 region has 14 residues. CDR1 is MGHRA and CDR2 is YSYEKL in the germline V gene. DNA for the CDR3: TGCGCCAGCAGCCAAGATTTGCGGAAAGAGACCCAGTACTTC. Translating it yields CASSQDLRKETQYF.

The chain joins TRBV28 to TRBJ2-7; D possibly corresponds to TRBD2 (5 bases). This CDR3 is 13 amino acids long. V lost 3 bases to trimming and J lost 5 bases, with 11 bases between them. CDR1 and CDR2 from the germline V gene are MDHEN and SYDVKM. The DNA of the CDR3 is TGTGCCAGCAGTTTGGTCGGGGATAACGAGCAGTACTTC. It yields the protein CASSLVGDNEQYF. Drawing the rest from reference TRBV28 and TRBJ2-7, the complete variable domain is DVKVTQSSRYLVKRTGEKVFLECVQDMDHENMFWYRQDPGLGLRLIYFSYDVKMKEKGDIPEGYSVSREKKERFSLILESASTNQTSMYLCASSLVGDNEQYFGPGTRLTVT.

The CDR3 protein is CASSEVRGGGETQYF. In DNA form, the CDR3 reads TGTGCCAGCAGTGAAGTCAGGGGCGGCGGGGAGACCCAGTACTTC. The chain couples TRBV2 to TRBJ2-5; weak D call: TRBD1 (6 bases). CDR1 is SNHLY and CDR2 is FYNNEI in the germline V gene. The CDR3 sequence is 15 residues long. V dropped 1 base and J dropped 5 bases, with 14 bases sitting between them.

The CDR3: CASSPLQGNYGYTF. The CDR3 region has the DNA TGTGCCAGTAGTCCACTTCAGGGAAACTATGGCTACACCTTC. The chain is built from TRBV19 and TRBJ1-2, with D perhaps matching TRBD1 (5 bases). CDR1 and CDR2 from the germline V gene are LNHDA and SQIVND (reference sequence). V gave up 5 bases and J gave up 2 bases, with 12 bases separating them. This CDR3 contains 14 residues.